This T cell receptor (beta chain) was documented in a study of T cell repertoires in cytomegalovirus infection. In TCRdb, the reads were re-called with MiXCR into one record per CDR3 protein. The sample contains hundreds of thousands of distinct CDR3 sequences, 25% to 35% of which appear only once. As to this clonotype: The target antigen is unknown.

The receptor was derived from a human donor in good health (CMV status not recorded). Some clones in this sample may be carry-over from other donors' samples. Sequences were derived from cultured PBMCs, sampled from culture after CMV antigen stimulation.

The CDR3 sequence: CASSPRDLAKNIQYF. CDR3 nucleotides: TGTGCCAGCAGCCCGCGAGACCTAGCCAAAAACATTCAGTACTTC. The chain joins TRBV7-9 to TRBJ2-4; D gene unclear. The CDR3 runs to 15 residues. The germline V gene has CDR1 SEHNR and CDR2 FQNEAQ (reference sequence). Trimming took 5 bases from V and 0 from J, leaving 11 bases between them.